This TCR beta chain was captured in a study of breast tumors, draining lymph nodes, adjacent tissues. Study findings and constraints: Data only fit, rather than demonstrated, lymph node origin of most tumor T cells. Findings are consistent with lymph node origin and intratumoral expansion of most tumor T cells. Tumor and nontumor repertoires were significantly more similar in luminal-like than in basal-like breast cancer.

TCRdb ran MiXCR on the multiplex PCR reads and lists one entry per CDR3 protein. The repertoire has 7,000 to 9,000 distinct CDR3 sequences, nearly 75% of them found once; the top ten carry under 45%. With respect to this clonotype: What it binds is not known.

The CDR3 is 14 amino acids. The J segment lost 3 bases and the V segment lost 3 bases, leaving 6 bases of the junction unmatched. Germline lookup yields CDR1 DFQATT and CDR2 SNEGSKA (reference sequence). The sequencing sample was made of tumor-adjacent breast tissue. The chain is built from TRBV20-1 and TRBJ2-7; TRBD2 aligns across 9 bases. The TCR was taken from a female donor with breast cancer. Some clones in this sample may be carry-over from other donors' samples. The DNA of the CDR3 is TGCAGTGCTAGGGCGGCGCGGGAGGGCTACGAGCAGTACTTC. Translating gives CSARAAREGYEQYF.